The rows below give T cell receptor beta chains drawn from one sample of a study of blood T cell repertoires in COVID-19. The repertoire was sequenced with immunoSEQ multiplex PCR; TCRdb's copy has only in-frame clones and lacks some. The sample has a few hundred thousand clones, 70% to 90% seen once; the top ten hold more than 1%. Sequenced sample: peripheral blood. All receptors derive from a man in his forties or fifties with acute or convalescent COVID-19. Each CDR3 is given with its conserved first and last residue. D genes are given only for firm matches. Clone size is shown for a subset of rows, as once, few, many or a class of expanded clone.

J,V,size,D,length,DNA,CDR3
TRBJ1-4,TRBV7-9,-,TRBD1,17,TGTGCCAGCGGTACGGACAGGGCGGGGACAACTAATGAAAAACTGTTTTTT,CASGTDRAGTTNEKLFF
TRBJ2-7,TRBV29-1,-,-,13,TGCAGCGTTGAGACTGCTGAAGGCTACGAGCAGTACTTC,CSVETAEGYEQYF
TRBJ2-3,TRBV5-6,-,TRBD2,16,TGTGCCAGCAGCTTTGGACTAGCGGGGAGCCTAGATACGCAGTATTTT,CASSFGLAGSLDTQYF
TRBJ2-7,TRBV10-3,-,-,14,TGTGCCATCAGTAAAGTGGGCTACTCCTACGAGCAGTACTTC,CAISKVGYSYEQYF
TRBJ1-2,TRBV13,-,-,15,TGTGCCAGCAGCCACTCAGGTGAGGGGAGGCTTGGCTACACCTTC,CASSHSGEGRLGYTF
TRBJ1-4,TRBV15,-,-,16,TGTGCCACCAGCAGAGATTCGGGTGGGAGTTTTGGGAAACTGTTTTTT,CATSRDSGGSFGKLFF
TRBJ2-7,TRBV5-6,-,-,11,TGTGCCAGCACCCTGGGGGGCGAGCAGTACTTC,CASTLGGEQYF
TRBJ1-1,TRBV19,-,-,15,TGTGCCAGTAGTACTAGGGCGGGCGCCGGCACTGAAGCTTTCTTT,CASSTRAGAGTEAFF
TRBJ2-1,TRBV6-5,-,TRBD1,12,TGTGCCAGCCGGGGACAGAAGAATGAGCAGTTCTTC,CASRGQKNEQFF
TRBJ2-7,TRBV3-1/TRBV3-2,few,TRBD1,13,TGTGCCAGCAGCCTCCAGGGGGCCTACGAGCAGTACTTC,CASSLQGAYEQYF
TRBJ2-3,TRBV6-4,-,TRBD2,14,TGTGCCAGCAGGACTAGCGGGCGACCAGATACGCAGTATTTT,CASRTSGRPDTQYF